This T cell receptor (beta chain) was captured in a study of shared clonotypes between healthy human individuals. Study findings and constraints: The genetic and exposure-history diversity represented was limited by few donors.

The CDR3 covers 14 residues. Looked up from germline, CDR1 is SGHNT and CDR2 is YYREEE (reference sequence). The ends lost 0 bases at V and 7 bases at J; junction bases unmatched: 6. Profiled with immunoSEQ multiplex PCR; TCRdb holds only in-frame clones, not every one. This table has approximately 1,000,000 clones, approximately 77% appearing once. On this clone itself: What it binds is unknown.

Donors were Caucasian adults residing in Nashville, Tennessee, USA. Specimen: memory CD4+ T cells from PBMCs. Indicated subset: CD45RA-negative fraction. The V gene is TRBV5-4, the J gene TRBJ2-7; 8 bases line up with TRBD1. The receptor comes from a man aged 18 to 35 in good health. Some clones in this sample may be carry-over from other donors' samples. For the CDR3, the DNA is TGTGCCAGCAGCTTGGACAGGGGGATTGGTGAGCAGTACTTC. Its protein product is CASSLDRGIGEQYF.